The clone carrying this T cell receptor beta chain was recorded at least ten times. Antigen unknown. Researchers made TCR beta libraries by using iRepertoire HTBI primers and running Arm-PCR on CDR3 regions. TCRdb processed the multiplex PCR reads anew with MiXCR; each CDR3 protein has one entry. Among 420,000 or so distinct CDR3 sequences listed, 20% to 30% were seen once. Germline loops: CDR1 SGHVS, CDR2 FNYEAQ. Trimming at V came to 5 bases and at J to 7 bases, leaving 8 bases not matched to a gene. CDR3 length: 14 residues. The data belong to a study of regulatory T cells in long-lasting Graves disease. Time point of the sample: persistent/refractory GD, antithyroid drugs over 5 years with positive TRAb. Preparation of the TCR library used RNA extracted from PBMCs. General observations from the study: Fewer public clonotypes were shared by new patients (about 940) than by persistent patients (approximately 2,700). TRBV28, TRBJ1-2 and TRBJ2-5 were segments that persistent disease favored.

The source is a female donor with Graves disease. Sequences were derived from peripheral blood mononuclear cells (PBMCs), sampled when the disease was refractory, from a patient treated with antithyroid drugs. This chain uses TRBV7-6 with TRBJ1-2, with TRBD1 identical over 9 bases. CDR3 residues: CASSTGTGFSGYTF. The CDR3 DNA sequence: TGTGCCAGCAGCACCGGGACAGGGTTCAGTGGCTACACCTTC.